Listed below are T cell receptor delta chains from one sample, sequenced in a study of gammadelta T cells in human blood. TCRdb reanalysed the RT-PCR reads with CATT. The data contain 950 to 1,300 delta-chain clones, 1.5% to 2% of them seen just once; the ten biggest clones take up 15%. Sequenced input: non-Vgamma9Vdelta2 gamma-delta T cells from adult blood. These receptors all stem from a human donor. Each CDR3 is given with its conserved first and last residue. Fields, in order: D gene, clone size, V gene, J gene, CDR3 DNA, CDR3 protein. The D gene is left open where the match is weak. Some rows mark clone size as missing; the rest say once, few, many or name a class of expanded clone.

D gene: TRDD3; clone size: large; V gene: TRAV38-2/DV8; J gene: TRDJ1; CDR3 DNA: TGTGCTTATAGGACCCCTAGGACTGGGGGCAAATACACCGATAAACTCATCTTT; CDR3 protein: CAYRTPRTGGKYTDKLIF
D gene: TRDD3; clone size: medium-sized; V gene: TRDV1; J gene: TRDJ1; CDR3 DNA: TGTGCTCTTGGGGAAGGGGGATACCCCGATAAACTCATCTTT; CDR3 protein: CALGEGGYPDKLIF
D gene: NA; clone size: large; V gene: TRDV1; J gene: TRDJ1; CDR3 DNA: TGTGCTCTTGGGGAACCCCCCTTACTCTTGGATAAACTCATCTTT; CDR3 protein: CALGEPPLLLDKLIF
D gene: TRDD3; clone size: large; V gene: TRDV1; J gene: TRDJ1; CDR3 DNA: TGTGCTCTTGGGGAACATCCCGACGAAAGGAATGGGGGATATGCCTACACCGATAAACTCATCTTT; CDR3 protein: CALGEHPDERNGGYAYTDKLIF
D gene: TRDD3; clone size: medium-sized; V gene: TRDV3; J gene: TRDJ1; CDR3 DNA: TGTGCCTTTGCCTACTGGGGGATGCAGTACACCGATAAACTCATCTTT; CDR3 protein: CAFAYWGMQYTDKLIF
D gene: TRDD3; clone size: medium-sized; V gene: TRAV29/DV5; J gene: TRDJ1; CDR3 DNA: TGTGCAGCCGCCTTTCCTACTCCCTCCCACTGGGGGATTCTCGGGTACACCGATAAACTCATCTTT; CDR3 protein: CAAAFPTPSHWGILGYTDKLIF
D gene: NA; clone size: medium-sized; V gene: TRDV1; J gene: TRDJ1; CDR3 DNA: TGTGCTCTTGGGGAACTCATCCCTACGAGTTGGATACTCACTGATAAACTCATCTTT; CDR3 protein: CALGELIPTSWILTDKLIF
D gene: TRDD3; clone size: medium-sized; V gene: TRAV29/DV5; J gene: TRDJ1; CDR3 DNA: TGTGCAGCAAGCAAAACGAGTCCCTGGGGGACCGGCCTAGAGTACACCGATAAACTCATCTTT; CDR3 protein: CAASKTSPWGTGLEYTDKLIF
D gene: NA; clone size: large; V gene: TRAV38-2/DV8; J gene: TRDJ1; CDR3 DNA: TGTGCTTATAGGAGCGCAGAGTCACCTCCTCCGGGGGACACCGATAAACTCATCTTT; CDR3 protein: CAYRSAESPPPGDTDKLIF
D gene: TRDD3; clone size: large; V gene: TRDV1; J gene: TRDJ1; CDR3 DNA: TGTGCTCTTGGGGACCCCCTTTCCTCTGACCCTTACTGGGGGATACGCCTTCCCGGTCTACCCGGTAAACTCATCTTT; CDR3 protein: CALGDPLSSDPYWGIRLPGLPGKLIF
D gene: NA; clone size: few; V gene: TRDV1; J gene: TRDJ1; CDR3 DNA: TGTGCTCTTGGATACAACTTCCCAATACTGGTGGACAATAAACTCATCTTT; CDR3 protein: CALGYNFPILVDNKLIF
D gene: NA; clone size: large; V gene: TRDV1; J gene: TRDJ1; CDR3 DNA: TGTGCTCTTGGGGGTTCGCAATACGGTTTCGTAATAATGACCGATAAACTCATCTTT; CDR3 protein: CALGGSQYGFVIMTDKLIF
D gene: TRDD3; clone size: large; V gene: TRDV3; J gene: TRDJ1; CDR3 DNA: TGTGCTCTTATCCCATCTTGTCTGGGGGATCCCGGGGCCTACACCGATAAACTCATCTTT; CDR3 protein: CALIPSCLGDPGAYTDKLIF
D gene: TRDD3; clone size: large; V gene: TRDV1; J gene: TRDJ1; CDR3 DNA: TGTGCTCTTGGGGTTTCTACGGGGGATACCCCATTGTACACCGATAAACTCATCTTT; CDR3 protein: CALGVSTGDTPLYTDKLIF
D gene: TRDD3; clone size: medium-sized; V gene: TRDV1; J gene: TRDJ1; CDR3 DNA: TGTGCTCTTGGGGACCCGATCTTCCTACGCTGGGGGATAAGGATCTCCGATAAACTCATCTTT; CDR3 protein: CALGDPIFLRWGIRISDKLIF
D gene: TRDD3; clone size: large; V gene: TRDV1; J gene: TRDJ1; CDR3 DNA: TGTGCTCTTGGGGAAATGAACAGCCGACTGGGGGATACCATCAACACCGATAAACTCATCTTT; CDR3 protein: CALGEMNSRLGDTINTDKLIF
D gene: TRDD3; clone size: medium-sized; V gene: TRDV1; J gene: TRDJ1; CDR3 DNA: TGTGCTCTTAGCGAGAGAAAACTGGGGGATACGCGGACCGATAAACTCATCTTT; CDR3 protein: CALSERKLGDTRTDKLIF
D gene: NA; clone size: large; V gene: TRDV1; J gene: TRDJ1; CDR3 DNA: TGTGCTCTTGGGTCCCTAGGGTCCGGGGGCCAGTACACCGATAAACTCATCTTT; CDR3 protein: CALGSLGSGGQYTDKLIF
D gene: TRDD3; clone size: large; V gene: TRDV1; J gene: TRDJ1; CDR3 DNA: TGTGCTCTTGGGACCCCTAAAGGGGCCGTCTACACTGGGGCCTACACCGATAAACTCATCTTT; CDR3 protein: CALGTPKGAVYTGAYTDKLIF
D gene: TRDD3; clone size: medium-sized; V gene: TRDV1; J gene: TRDJ1; CDR3 DNA: TGTGCTCTTGGGGAATATGAGGGGATACCCGATAAACTCATCTTT; CDR3 protein: CALGEYEGIPDKLIF
D gene: NA; clone size: medium-sized; V gene: TRDV2; J gene: TRDJ1; CDR3 DNA: TGTGCCTGTGACACCGCCCAAATTCCCCTGGTTTTGGGTACACTGTACACCGATAAACTCATCTTT; CDR3 protein: CACDTAQIPLVLGTLYTDKLIF
D gene: TRDD3; clone size: medium-sized; V gene: TRAV29/DV5; J gene: TRDJ1; CDR3 DNA: TGTGCAGCAAGCGCGCTTCCCTACTCCGCTGGAGGTGGGGGATTTCCGTACACCGATAAACTCATCTTT; CDR3 protein: CAASALPYSAGGGGFPYTDKLIF
D gene: NA; clone size: large; V gene: TRDV3; J gene: TRDJ1; CDR3 DNA: TGTGCCTGGCAGGGGGTAAGGTACACCGATAAACTCATCTTT; CDR3 protein: CAWQGVRYTDKLIF
D gene: NA; clone size: NA; V gene: TRDV1; J gene: TRDJ1; CDR3 DNA: TGTGCTCTTGGCCGTTCTTCCCTGGCAGGATTCCCGTCACTTTTCTACACCGATAAACTCATCTTT; CDR3 protein: CALGRSSLAGFPSLFYTDKLIF
D gene: TRDD3; clone size: medium-sized; V gene: TRDV1; J gene: TRDJ1; CDR3 DNA: TGTGCTCTTGGGGGCCCCTTCGTTTCCGTTACTGGGGGATTATACACCGATAAACTCATCTTT; CDR3 protein: CALGGPFVSVTGGLYTDKLIF
D gene: TRDD2; clone size: large; V gene: TRAV38-2/DV8; J gene: TRDJ1; CDR3 DNA: TGTGCTTATAGGAGCGGCATAACCTTCCTACGGGACACCGATAAACTCATCTTT; CDR3 protein: CAYRSGITFLRDTDKLIF
D gene: TRDD3; clone size: large; V gene: TRDV1; J gene: TRDJ1; CDR3 DNA: TGTGCTCTTGGGGACCCTTCCTCTCACTACTGGGGGATACAGGACGATAAACTCATCTTT; CDR3 protein: CALGDPSSHYWGIQDDKLIF
D gene: NA; clone size: large; V gene: TRDV1; J gene: TRDJ1; CDR3 DNA: TGTGCTCTTGGGGACTTCCCTTCCGGAGATAGACTCATCTTT; CDR3 protein: CALGDFPSGDRLIF
D gene: NA; clone size: large; V gene: TRDV1; J gene: TRDJ1; CDR3 DNA: TGTGCTCTTGGGGAGAAAGATCTAAGGGTGTACCAACTCTTATCACTCATCTTT; CDR3 protein: CALGEKDLRVYQLLSLIF
D gene: TRDD3; clone size: medium-sized; V gene: TRDV2; J gene: TRDJ1; CDR3 DNA: TGTGCCTGTGACACCGTCAACCCCACAGACCTCGACCATCTGGGGGATACCTCTCGTAAACTCATCTTT; CDR3 protein: CACDTVNPTDLDHLGDTSRKLIF
D gene: NA; clone size: large; V gene: TRDV1; J gene: TRDJ1; CDR3 DNA: TGTGCTCTTGGGGATCCGCCTCCTTCCTCATATGGGGGACATTACACCGATAAACTCATCTTT; CDR3 protein: CALGDPPPSSYGGHYTDKLIF
D gene: NA; clone size: large; V gene: TRDV2; J gene: TRDJ3; CDR3 DNA: TGTGCCTGTGACACCCCCGATCCGGGGGACCTCAGCTCCTGGGACACCCGACAGATGTTTTTC; CDR3 protein: CACDTPDPGDLSSWDTRQMFF
D gene: TRDD3; clone size: medium-sized; V gene: TRDV1; J gene: TRDJ1; CDR3 DNA: TGTGCTCTTGGGGAACTAGCTGTACTGGGGACCTCAATCCTGTACACCGATAAACTCATCTTT; CDR3 protein: CALGELAVLGTSILYTDKLIF
D gene: NA; clone size: medium-sized; V gene: TRDV1; J gene: TRDJ1; CDR3 DNA: TGTGCTCTTGGGGACCCCCCACCGGCTAAACTCATCTTT; CDR3 protein: CALGDPPPAKLIF
D gene: NA; clone size: large; V gene: TRDV1; J gene: TRDJ1; CDR3 DNA: TGTGCTCTTGGGGGCTACGGAGTCTGGGGAACTGACACCGATAAACTCATCTTT; CDR3 protein: CALGGYGVWGTDTDKLIF
D gene: TRDD3; clone size: large; V gene: TRDV1; J gene: TRDJ1; CDR3 DNA: TGTGCTCTTGGGGAGCATCCAATACTGGGGCTCGCGATAACGACCGATAAACTCATCTTT; CDR3 protein: CALGEHPILGLAITTDKLIF
D gene: TRDD2; clone size: large; V gene: TRDV1; J gene: TRDJ1; CDR3 DNA: TGTGCCCTGGCGATGGGGCTCTTCCTACGTGGGGAAGAGGGTTACCCCACTTCCGATAAACTCATCTTT; CDR3 protein: CALAMGLFLRGEEGYPTSDKLIF
D gene: TRDD3; clone size: medium-sized; V gene: TRDV1; J gene: TRDJ1; CDR3 DNA: TGTGCTCTTGGGGACGCAGATCCCTTCCTCCCTGGGGGATACAGCTCGTACACCGATAAACTCATCTTT; CDR3 protein: CALGDADPFLPGGYSSYTDKLIF
D gene: TRDD3; clone size: large; V gene: TRDV3; J gene: TRDJ1; CDR3 DNA: TGTGCCTTTAGAGGGATACGCGCTCTCCACTTTAAACTCATCTTT; CDR3 protein: CAFRGIRALHFKLIF
D gene: TRDD3; clone size: large; V gene: TRAV23/DV6; J gene: TRDJ1; CDR3 DNA: TGTGCCGTGGACATAGTGACTTTGGCGAGATGGGGGATACTCAACCCCGATAAACTCATCTTT; CDR3 protein: CAVDIVTLARWGILNPDKLIF
D gene: NA; clone size: few; V gene: TRDV1; J gene: TRDJ4; CDR3 DNA: TGTGCTCTTGGATACAACTTCCCAATACGGGGGGAGGGACCCCTGATCTTT; CDR3 protein: CALGYNFPIRGEGPLIF
D gene: TRDD3; clone size: large; V gene: TRDV1; J gene: TRDJ3; CDR3 DNA: TGTGCTCTTGGGGCCCGCTTGCGTCCCAGTACTGGGGGATACGCTTCGAGAGTAGGCTCCTGGGACACCCGACAGATGTTTTTC; CDR3 protein: CALGARLRPSTGGYASRVGSWDTRQMFF
D gene: TRDD2; clone size: medium-sized; V gene: TRDV1; J gene: TRDJ1; CDR3 DNA: TGTGCTCTTGGGGACCACGCCTTCCTGCCTCTTGTTTTCGCCGATAAACTCATCTTT; CDR3 protein: CALGDHAFLPLVFADKLIF
D gene: NA; clone size: medium-sized; V gene: TRDV1; J gene: TRDJ1; CDR3 DNA: TGTGCTCTTGGGGAACTACTGACATACGGGACCGATAAACTCATCTTT; CDR3 protein: CALGELLTYGTDKLIF
D gene: TRDD3; clone size: large; V gene: TRAV29/DV5; J gene: TRDJ1; CDR3 DNA: TGTGCAGCAAGCGGGGTGTGGGGGATCCCCGATAAACTCATCTTT; CDR3 protein: CAASGVWGIPDKLIF
D gene: TRDD3; clone size: large; V gene: TRAV38-2/DV8; J gene: TRDJ1; CDR3 DNA: TGTGCTTATAGGGCACTCCCACTTCCCGGGGGATACGGTGGGGGTCTCACCGATAAACTCATCTTT; CDR3 protein: CAYRALPLPGGYGGGLTDKLIF
D gene: NA; clone size: large; V gene: TRDV1; J gene: TRDJ1; CDR3 DNA: TGTGCTCTTGGGACGCCGAAATGGGGGCTCATCTTT; CDR3 protein: CALGTPKWGLIF
D gene: TRDD3; clone size: NA; V gene: TRDV1; J gene: TRDJ1; CDR3 DNA: TGTGCTCTTGGGGGGTCTCCTAGGCCTGGGGGATATGCGTATCCCTCTACCGATAAACTCATCTTT; CDR3 protein: CALGGSPRPGGYAYPSTDKLIF
D gene: TRDD3; clone size: medium-sized; V gene: TRDV1; J gene: TRDJ1; CDR3 DNA: TGTGCTCTTGGGCCACCAACGACCTCCTACGGGGGATACGGGACTGCGTACACCGATAAACTCATCTTT; CDR3 protein: CALGPPTTSYGGYGTAYTDKLIF
D gene: TRDD3; clone size: large; V gene: TRDV1; J gene: TRDJ1; CDR3 DNA: TGTGCTCTTGGGGTCCTTAACCTGGGGGATATACCCCAGAAAAAGTACACCGATAAACTCATCTTT; CDR3 protein: CALGVLNLGDIPQKKYTDKLIF